A single T cell receptor (beta chain) is shown here with its context. Antigen specificity is unknown. The sample is drawn from a study of T cells after yellow fever vaccination. Findings and limits, study-wide: The booster saw the reappearance of most primary-vaccination clones (around 96% CD4, around 88% CD8). Compared with primary, the secondary response was weaker and peaked at day 5, not 15.

UMIs were added to TCR cDNA along with a universal primer site when it was made by 5'RACE template switching. From the 5' RACE reads, TCRdb called clonotypes with MiXCR, one entry per CDR3 protein. The repertoire holds some 560,000 distinct CDR3 sequences, around 17% seen once, with roughly 17% in the top ten. CDR3 length: 14 residues. Germline loops: CDR1 MNHNS, CDR2 SASEGT. The V and J ends lost 7 bases and 7 bases, in that order; junction bases with no gene match: 8. The chain links TRBV6-1 to TRBJ2-2; 8 positions agree with TRBD2. The sample here was PBMCs, taken 4 to 6 days after the first yellow fever vaccination. This clonotype was obtained from a young man who received the YFV17D yellow fever vaccine. CDR3 sequence: CASTAGGGDGELFF. CDR3 bases: TGTGCCAGCACCGCCGGGGGGGGAGACGGGGAGCTGTTTTTT.